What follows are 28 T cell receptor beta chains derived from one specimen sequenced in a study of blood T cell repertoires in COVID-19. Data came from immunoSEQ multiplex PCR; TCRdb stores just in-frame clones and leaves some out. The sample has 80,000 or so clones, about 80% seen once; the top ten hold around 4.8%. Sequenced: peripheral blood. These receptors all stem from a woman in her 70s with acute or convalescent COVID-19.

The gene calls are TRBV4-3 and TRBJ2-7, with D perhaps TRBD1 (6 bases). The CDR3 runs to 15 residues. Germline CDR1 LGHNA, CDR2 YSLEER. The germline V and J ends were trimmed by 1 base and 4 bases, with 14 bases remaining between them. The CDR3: CASSQGAKGVYEQYF. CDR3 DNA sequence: TGCGCCAGCAGCCAAGGGGCCAAGGGGGTATACGAGCAGTACTTC.

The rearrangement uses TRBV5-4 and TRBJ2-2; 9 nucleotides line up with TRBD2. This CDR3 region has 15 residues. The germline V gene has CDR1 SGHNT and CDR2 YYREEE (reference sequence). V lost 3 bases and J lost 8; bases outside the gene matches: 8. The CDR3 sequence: CASSSSGLATGELFF. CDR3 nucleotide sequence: TGTGCCAGCAGCTCGAGTGGACTAGCGACGGGGGAGCTGTTTTTT.

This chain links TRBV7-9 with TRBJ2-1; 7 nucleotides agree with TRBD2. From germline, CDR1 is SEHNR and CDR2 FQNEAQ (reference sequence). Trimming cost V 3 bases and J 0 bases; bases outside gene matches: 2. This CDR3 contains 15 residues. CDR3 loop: CASSFRGDSYNEQFF. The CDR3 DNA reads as TGTGCCAGCAGCTTCCGGGGGGACTCCTACAATGAGCAGTTCTTC.

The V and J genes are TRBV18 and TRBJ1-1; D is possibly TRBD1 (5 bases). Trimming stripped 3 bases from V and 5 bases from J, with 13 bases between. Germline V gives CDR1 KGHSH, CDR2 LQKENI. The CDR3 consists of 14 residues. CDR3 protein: CASSPRVLQTEAFF. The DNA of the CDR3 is TGTGCCAGCTCACCCAGGGTACTTCAGACTGAAGCTTTCTTT.

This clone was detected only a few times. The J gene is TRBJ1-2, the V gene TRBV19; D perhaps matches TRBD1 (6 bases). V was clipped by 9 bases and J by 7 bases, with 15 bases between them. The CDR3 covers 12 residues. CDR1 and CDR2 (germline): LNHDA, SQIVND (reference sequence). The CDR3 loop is CASLSGGSGYTF. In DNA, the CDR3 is TGTGCCAGCCTCTCGGGGGGCTCTGGCTACACCTTC.

CDR3 in amino acids: CASSEGLAGETQYF. The CDR3 DNA follows: TGTGCCAGCAGCGAGGGACTAGCGGGGGAGACCCAGTACTTC. The V and J genes are TRBV7-9 and TRBJ2-5, with 13 nucleotides matching TRBD2. Germline V gene data show CDR1 as SEHNR and CDR2 as FQNEAQ (reference sequence). V shed 5 bases, J shed 5 bases, and the junction held 2 bases outside the gene matches. The CDR3 consists of 14 residues. Complete variable domain (other parts from reference TRBV7-9 and TRBJ2-5): DTGVSQNPRHKITKRGQNVTFRCDPISEHNRLYWYRQTLGQGPEFLTYFQNEAQLEKSRLLSDRFSAERPKGSFSTLEIQRTEQGDSAMYLCASSEGLAGETQYFGPGTRLLVL.

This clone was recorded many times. CDR3 nucleotide sequence: TGTGCCAGCACCAACGGCGGGGGGCGGACTGAAGCTTTCTTT. Translating it yields CASTNGGGRTEAFF. The chain uses TRBV6-5 and TRBJ1-1; D may be TRBD1 (6 bases). The ends were cut back, 7 bases at V and 5 bases at J, with 17 bases in the middle. This CDR3 spans 14 amino acids. The germline CDR1 and CDR2 sequences are MNHEY and SVGAGI.

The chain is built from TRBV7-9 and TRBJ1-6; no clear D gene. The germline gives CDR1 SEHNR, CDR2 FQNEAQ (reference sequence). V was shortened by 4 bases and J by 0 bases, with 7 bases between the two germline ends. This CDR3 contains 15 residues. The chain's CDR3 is CASSSRSSYNSPLHF. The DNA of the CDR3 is TGTGCCAGCAGCTCACGGAGCTCCTATAATTCACCCCTCCACTTT.

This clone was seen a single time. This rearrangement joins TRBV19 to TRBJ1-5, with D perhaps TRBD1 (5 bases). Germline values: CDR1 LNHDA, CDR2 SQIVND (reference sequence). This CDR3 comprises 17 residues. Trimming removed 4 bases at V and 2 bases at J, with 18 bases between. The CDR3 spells CASSTLRDLGGNQPQHF. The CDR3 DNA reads TGTGCCAGTAGTACCCTCCGGGACTTAGGGGGCAATCAGCCCCAGCATTTT.

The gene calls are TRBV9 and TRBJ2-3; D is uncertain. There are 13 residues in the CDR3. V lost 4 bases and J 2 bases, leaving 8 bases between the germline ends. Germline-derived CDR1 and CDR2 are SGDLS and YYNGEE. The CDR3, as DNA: TGTGCCAGCAGCAAAACTAACACAGATACGCAGTATTTT. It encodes CASSKTNTDTQYF. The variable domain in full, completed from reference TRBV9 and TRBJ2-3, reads DSGVTQTPKHLITATGQRVTLRCSPRSGDLSVYWYQQSLDQGLQFLIQYYNGEERAKGNILERFSAQQFPDLHSELNLSSLELGDSALYFCASSKTNTDTQYFGPGTRLTVL.

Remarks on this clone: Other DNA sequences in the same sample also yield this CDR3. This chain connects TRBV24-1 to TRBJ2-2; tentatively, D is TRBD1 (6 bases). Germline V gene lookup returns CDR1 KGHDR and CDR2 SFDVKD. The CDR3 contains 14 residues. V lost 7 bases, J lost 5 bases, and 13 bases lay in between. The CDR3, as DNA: TGTGCCACCAGGGGACAAGGGGGAACCGGGGAGCTGTTTTTT. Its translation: CATRGQGGTGELFF.

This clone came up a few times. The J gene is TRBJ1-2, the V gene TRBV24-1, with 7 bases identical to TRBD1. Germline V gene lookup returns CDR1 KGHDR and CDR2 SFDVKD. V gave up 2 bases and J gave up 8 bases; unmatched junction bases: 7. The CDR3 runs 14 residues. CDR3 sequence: CATSDSLTGFGYTF. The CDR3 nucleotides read TGTGCCACCAGTGATTCTTTGACAGGGTTCGGCTACACCTTC.

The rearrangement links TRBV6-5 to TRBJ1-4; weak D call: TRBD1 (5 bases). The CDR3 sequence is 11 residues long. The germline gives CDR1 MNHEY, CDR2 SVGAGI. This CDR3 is CATASNEKLFF. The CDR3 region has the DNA TGTGCGACAGCTTCTAATGAAAAACTGTTTTTT.

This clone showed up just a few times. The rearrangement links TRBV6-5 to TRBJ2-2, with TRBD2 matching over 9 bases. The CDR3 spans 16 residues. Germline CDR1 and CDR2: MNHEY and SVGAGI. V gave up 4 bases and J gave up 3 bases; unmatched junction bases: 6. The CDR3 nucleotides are TGTGCCAGCAGTTTGAATCAGCGGGGGGACACCGGGGAGCTGTTTTTT. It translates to CASSLNQRGDTGELFF.

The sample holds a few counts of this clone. The CDR3 protein is CASSPRGGPAEQYF. The CDR3 coding sequence is TGTGCCAGCAGCCCCCGCGGGGGGCCCGCCGAGCAGTACTTC. The chain links TRBV4-2 to TRBJ2-7; TRBD2 agrees at 8 bases. The CDR3 sequence is 14 residues long. Germline loops: CDR1 LGHNA, CDR2 YNFKEQ. The J segment lost 6 bases and the V segment lost 4 bases, leaving 8 bases of the junction unmatched.

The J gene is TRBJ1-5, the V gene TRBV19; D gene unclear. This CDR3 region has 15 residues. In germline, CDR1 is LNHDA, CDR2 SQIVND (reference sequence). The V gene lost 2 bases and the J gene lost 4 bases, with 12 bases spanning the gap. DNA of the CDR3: TGTGCCAGTAGTATACTAGGACTGCTTAATCAGCCCCAGCATTTT. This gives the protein CASSILGLLNQPQHF. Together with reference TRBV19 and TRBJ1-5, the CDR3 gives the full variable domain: DGGITQSPKYLFRKEGQNVTLSCEQNLNHDAMYWYRQDPGQGLRLIYYSQIVNDFQKGDIAEGYSVSREKKESFPLTVTSAQKNPTAFYLCASSILGLLNQPQHFGDGTRLSIL.

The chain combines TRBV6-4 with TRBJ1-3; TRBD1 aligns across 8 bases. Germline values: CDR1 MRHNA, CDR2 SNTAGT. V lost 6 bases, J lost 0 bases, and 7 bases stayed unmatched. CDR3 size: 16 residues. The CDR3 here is CASRGQDNASGNTIYF. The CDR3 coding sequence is TGTGCCAGCAGGGGACAGGATAATGCCTCTGGAAACACCATATATTTT.

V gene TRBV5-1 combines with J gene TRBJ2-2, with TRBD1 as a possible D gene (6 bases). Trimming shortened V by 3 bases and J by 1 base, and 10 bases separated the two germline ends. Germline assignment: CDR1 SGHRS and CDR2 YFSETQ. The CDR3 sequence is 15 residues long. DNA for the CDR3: TGCGCCAGCAGCTCCCTGACAGGGAACACCGGGGAGCTGTTTTTT. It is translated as CASSSLTGNTGELFF.

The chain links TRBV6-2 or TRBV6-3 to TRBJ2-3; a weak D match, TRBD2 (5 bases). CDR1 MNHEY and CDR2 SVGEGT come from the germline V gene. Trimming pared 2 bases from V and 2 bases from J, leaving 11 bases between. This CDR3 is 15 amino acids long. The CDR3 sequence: CASSYEVGITDTQYF. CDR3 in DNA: TGTGCCAGCAGTTACGAGGTCGGGATCACAGATACGCAGTATTTT.

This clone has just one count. In DNA, the CDR3 is TGTGCCAGTAGTATCCTCAGGGGTGGCTACACCTTC. As protein: CASSILRGGYTF. The V and J genes are TRBV19 and TRBJ1-2, with D possibly matching TRBD1 (6 bases). Germline CDR1 LNHDA, CDR2 SQIVND (reference sequence). The CDR3 totals 12 residues. V lost 3 bases and J 7 bases, leaving 9 bases between the germline ends.

The CDR3 loop is CASSPFRGNTEAFF. The CDR3 DNA sequence: TGTGCCAGCAGCCCGTTCAGGGGAAACACTGAAGCTTTCTTT. The chain links TRBV5-5 to TRBJ1-1, with D perhaps TRBD1 (6 bases). V was trimmed by 4 bases and J by 2 bases, leaving 12 bases between them. The CDR3 contains 14 residues. Per the germline V gene, CDR1 is SGHKS and CDR2 is YYEKEE (reference sequence).

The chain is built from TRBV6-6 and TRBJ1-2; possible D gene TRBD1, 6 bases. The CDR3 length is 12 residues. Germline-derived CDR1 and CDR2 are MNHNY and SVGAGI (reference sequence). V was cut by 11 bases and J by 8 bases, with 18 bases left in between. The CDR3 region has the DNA TGTGCCTCCGCCGGGACAAGAATGGGCTACACCTTC. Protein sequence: CASAGTRMGYTF.

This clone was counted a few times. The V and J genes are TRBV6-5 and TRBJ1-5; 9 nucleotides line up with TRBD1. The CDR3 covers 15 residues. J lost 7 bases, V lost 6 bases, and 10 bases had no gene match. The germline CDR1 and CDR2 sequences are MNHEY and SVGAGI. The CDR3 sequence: CASRMATGGGQPQHF. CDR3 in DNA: TGTGCCAGCAGGATGGCAACAGGGGGCGGACAGCCCCAGCATTTT.

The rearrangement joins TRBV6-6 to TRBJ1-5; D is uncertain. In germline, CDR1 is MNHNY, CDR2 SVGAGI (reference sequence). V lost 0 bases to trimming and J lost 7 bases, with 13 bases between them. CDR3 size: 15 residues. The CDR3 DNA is TGTGCCAGCAGTTACTCCCCAGGTCCTGGCCAGCCCCAGCATTTT. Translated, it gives CASSYSPGPGQPQHF.

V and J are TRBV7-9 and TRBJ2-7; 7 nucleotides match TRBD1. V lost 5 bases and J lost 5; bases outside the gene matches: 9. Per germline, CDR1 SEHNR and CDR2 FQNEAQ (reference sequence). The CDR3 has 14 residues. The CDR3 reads CASSPRQGFHEQYF. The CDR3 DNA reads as TGTGCCAGCAGCCCAAGACAGGGCTTCCACGAGCAGTACTTC.

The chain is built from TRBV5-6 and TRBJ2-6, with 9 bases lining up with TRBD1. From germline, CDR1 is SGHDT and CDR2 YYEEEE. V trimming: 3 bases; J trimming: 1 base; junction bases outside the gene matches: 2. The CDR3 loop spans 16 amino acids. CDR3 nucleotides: TGTGCCAGCAGCTGGGACAGGGTGTCTGGGGCCAACGTCCTGACTTTC. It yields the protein CASSWDRVSGANVLTF.

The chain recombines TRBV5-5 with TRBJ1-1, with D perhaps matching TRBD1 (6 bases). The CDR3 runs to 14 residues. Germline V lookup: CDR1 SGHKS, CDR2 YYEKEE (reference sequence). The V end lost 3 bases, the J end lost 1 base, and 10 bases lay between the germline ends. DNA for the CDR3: TGTGCCAGCAGCTCGGGACACCCGAACACTGAAGCTTTCTTT. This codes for CASSSGHPNTEAFF.

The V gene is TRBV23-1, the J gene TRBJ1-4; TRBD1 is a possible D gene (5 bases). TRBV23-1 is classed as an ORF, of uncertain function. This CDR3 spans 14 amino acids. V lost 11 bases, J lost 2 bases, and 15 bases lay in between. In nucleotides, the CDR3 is TGCGCCTCTACCGGGGGAAGGACTAATGAAAAACTGTTTTTT. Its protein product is CASTGGRTNEKLFF.